The entry below gives a single T cell receptor beta chain sequence along with its context. The antigen remains undetermined. Germline and junction disagree at one end, which may indicate a read error. Profiled with immunoSEQ multiplex PCR; TCRdb holds only in-frame clones, not every one. Altogether around 120,000 clones are present, more than 85% being singletons, with the ten largest covering 5%. Pooling was applied to second doses at about 4 or about 12 weeks. The data belong to a study of T cell responses to AZD1222 COVID-19 vaccine. Germline CDR1 reads SEHNR; CDR2 reads FQNEAQ (reference sequence). The CDR3 is 13 amino acids. General observations from the study: The breadth and depth of Spike-specific TCRs increased once two AZD1222 doses had been given. It should be noted that donors were predominantly white British and more often female, and clonal diversity was possibly underestimated.

The sample was peripheral blood, taken 28 days after the second AZD1222 dose. This chain connects TRBV7-9 to TRBJ2-2; the D is unclear. The source is an adult who received the AZD1222 COVID-19 vaccine. The CDR3, as DNA: TGTGCCAGCAGCTTCCGGACCGCCGGAGAGCTGTTTTTT. This translates into CASSFRTAGELFF.